These 11 T cell receptor beta chains were all obtained from the same sample, sequenced in a study of blood T cell repertoires in COVID-19 (dated by TCRdb to 2020 to 2021). Library method: the immunoSEQ multiplex PCR assay. In its TCRdb copy, this immuneACCESS table keeps in-frame sequences only and misses some clones. Where compared with another copy, unresolved V genes explain less than half of these, and the others have no known cause. Recorded for this sample are under 65,000 clones; 82% of them occurred a single time. In total, the top ten clones hold 22% of the sample. What was sequenced was peripheral blood. These receptor sequences come from a woman in her fifties or sixties with acute or convalescent COVID-19.

This rearrangement joins TRBV2 to TRBJ2-1; D call uncertain. The V and J ends lost 7 bases and 9 bases respectively, with 28 bases between them. This CDR3 has 17 residues. Germline V gene data show CDR1 as SNHLY and CDR2 as FYNNEI. CDR3 DNA sequence: TGTGCCAGCATCCGCCTTGCCGACCAATCCCGACATCTTGAGCAGTTCTTC. It yields the protein CASIRLADQSRHLEQFF.

This clone was observed a handful of times. The chain carries TRBV6-1 and TRBJ1-2; D not resolved. Per the germline V gene, CDR1 is MNHNS and CDR2 is SASEGT. The CDR3 has 14 amino acids. The V and J ends lost 1 base and 6 bases respectively, with 12 bases between them. For the CDR3, the DNA is TGTGCCAGCAGTGAAGATGTGCGATCTGATGGCTACACCTTC. Protein sequence: CASSEDVRSDGYTF.

About this clone: Relative to the germline gene, one junction end is altered; a read error may explain this. The V gene is TRBV6-1, the J gene TRBJ2-7, with 9 bases identical to TRBD1. CDR3 size: 15 residues. Germline-derived CDR1 and CDR2 are MNHNS and SASEGT. The CDR3 reads CASREVGTGLGEQYF. The CDR3 DNA reads TGTGCCAGCAGGGAAGTTGGGACAGGGTTGGGCGAGCAGTACTTC.

This chain connects TRBV3-1 (or the pseudogene TRBV3-2) to TRBJ2-4, with TRBD1 identical over 7 bases. This CDR3 contains 14 residues. V was pared by 4 bases and J by 0 bases, with 0 bases of the junction left unmatched. The germline CDR1 and CDR2 sequences are LGHDT and YNNKEL (reference sequence). The CDR3 bases are TGTGCCAGCAGCCGACAGGGAGCCAAAAACATTCAGTACTTC. Protein: CASSRQGAKNIQYF.

The gene calls are TRBV6-1 and TRBJ1-1; tentative D call: TRBD1 (5 bases). Trimming removed 3 bases from V and 4 bases from J, with 6 bases in between. CDR3 length: 12 amino acids. Germline V gives CDR1 MNHNS, CDR2 SASEGT. The CDR3 bases are TGTGCCAGCAGTGACAGGGTCACTGAAGCTTTCTTT. It is translated as CASSDRVTEAFF.

V usage is TRBV14 and J usage is TRBJ2-3, with unresolved D. Per the germline V gene, CDR1 is SGHDN and CDR2 is FVKESK. V was pared by 4 bases and J by 4 bases, with 6 bases between. This CDR3 contains 12 residues. The CDR3 sequence is CASSLGADTQYF. The DNA of the CDR3 is TGTGCCAGCAGCCTCGGAGCAGATACGCAGTATTTT.

V and J are TRBV4-2 and TRBJ2-1; 8 bases line up with TRBD2. After removal of 4 bases from V and 6 bases from J, the junction contained 2 bases not matched to a gene. This CDR3 spans 13 amino acids. CDR1 LGHNA and CDR2 YNFKEQ come from the germline V gene. The CDR3 DNA reads TGTGCCAGCAGCCTAGGACTAGCCAATGAGCAGTTCTTC. This translates into CASSLGLANEQFF.

V is TRBV9 and J is TRBJ2-2, with TRBD2 matching 10 bases. V was pared by 1 base and J by 6 bases, with 9 bases of the junction left unmatched. This CDR3 comprises 17 residues. In germline, CDR1 is SGDLS, CDR2 YYNGEE. The CDR3 is CASSVRSSGGASGELFF. The DNA of the CDR3 is TGTGCCAGCAGCGTACGCTCAAGCGGGGGGGCTTCCGGGGAGCTGTTTTTT.

This sequence joins TRBV3-1 (or the pseudogene TRBV3-2) and TRBJ2-1; no clear D gene. Trimming took 3 bases from V and 0 from J, leaving 12 bases between them. This CDR3 has 16 residues. Germline V gives CDR1 LGHDT, CDR2 YNNKEL (reference sequence). CDR3 in DNA: TGTGCCAGCAGCCAGTATGCGCTAGACTCCTACAATGAGCAGTTCTTC. Amino acid sequence: CASSQYALDSYNEQFF.

This sequence joins TRBV19 and TRBJ2-4; D gene unclear. V was cut by 10 bases and J by 0 bases, with 13 bases left in between. Germline V lookup: CDR1 LNHDA, CDR2 SQIVND (reference sequence). The CDR3 loop spans 14 amino acids. The CDR3 DNA reads TGTGCCACTAACTCCCCGGTAGCCAAAAACATTCAGTACTTC. It specifies CATNSPVAKNIQYF. The whole variable domain, remainder taken from reference TRBV19 and TRBJ2-4, is DGGITQSPKYLFRKEGQNVTLSCEQNLNHDAMYWYRQDPGQGLRLIYYSQIVNDFQKGDIAEGYSVSREKKESFPLTVTSAQKNPTAFYLCATNSPVAKNIQYFGAGTRLSVL.

The chain combines TRBV9 with TRBJ2-1, with 10 positions matching TRBD2. CDR1 is SGDLS, CDR2 YYNGEE, per germline. The CDR3 contains 16 residues. After removal of 1 base from V and 9 bases from J, the junction contained 10 bases not matched to a gene. The CDR3 DNA is TGTGCCAGCAGCGTACTAGCGGGGGCCCATTTGAGTGAGCAGTTCTTC. It translates to CASSVLAGAHLSEQFF.